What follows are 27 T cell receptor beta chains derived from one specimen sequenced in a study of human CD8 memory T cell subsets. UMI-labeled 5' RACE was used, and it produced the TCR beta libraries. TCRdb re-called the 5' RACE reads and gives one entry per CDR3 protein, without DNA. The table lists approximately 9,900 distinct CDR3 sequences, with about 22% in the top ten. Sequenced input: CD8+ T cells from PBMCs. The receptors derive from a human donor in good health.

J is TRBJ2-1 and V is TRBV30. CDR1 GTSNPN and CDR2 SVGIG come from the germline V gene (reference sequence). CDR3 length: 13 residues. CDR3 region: CAWREGPYNEQFF. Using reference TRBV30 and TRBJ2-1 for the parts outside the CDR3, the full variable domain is SQTIHQWPATLVQPVGSPLSLECTVEGTSNPNLYWYRQAAGRGLQLLFYSVGIGQISSEVPQNLSASRPQDRQFILSSKKLLLSDSGFYLCAWREGPYNEQFFGPGTRLTVL.

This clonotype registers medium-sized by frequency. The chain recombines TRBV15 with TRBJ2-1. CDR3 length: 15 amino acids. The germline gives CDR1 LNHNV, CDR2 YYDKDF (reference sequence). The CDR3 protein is CATSRDRRVDNEQFF.

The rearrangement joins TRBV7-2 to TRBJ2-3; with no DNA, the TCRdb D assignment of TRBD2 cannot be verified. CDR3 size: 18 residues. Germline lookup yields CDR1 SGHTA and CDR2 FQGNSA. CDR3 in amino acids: CASSLIPYSGGAEDTQYF. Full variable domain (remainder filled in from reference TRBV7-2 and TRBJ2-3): GAGVSQSPSNKVTEKGKDVELRCDPISGHTALYWYRQSLGQGLEFLIYFQGNSAPDKSGLPSDRFSAERTGGSVSTLTIQRTQQEDSAVYLCASSLIPYSGGAEDTQYFGPGTRLTVL.

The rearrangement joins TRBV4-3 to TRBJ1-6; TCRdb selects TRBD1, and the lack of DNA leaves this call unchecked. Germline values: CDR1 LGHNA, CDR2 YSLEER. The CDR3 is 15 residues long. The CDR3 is CASSQDGQGRTPLHF.

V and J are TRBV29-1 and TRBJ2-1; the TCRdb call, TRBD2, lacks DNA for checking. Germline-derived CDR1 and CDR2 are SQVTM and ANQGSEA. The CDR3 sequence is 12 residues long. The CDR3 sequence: CSVAVAGNEQFF.

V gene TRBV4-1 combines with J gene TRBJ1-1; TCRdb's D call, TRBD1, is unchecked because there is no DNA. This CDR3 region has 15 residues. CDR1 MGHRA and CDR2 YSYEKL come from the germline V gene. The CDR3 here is CASSHGQGTGTEAFF.

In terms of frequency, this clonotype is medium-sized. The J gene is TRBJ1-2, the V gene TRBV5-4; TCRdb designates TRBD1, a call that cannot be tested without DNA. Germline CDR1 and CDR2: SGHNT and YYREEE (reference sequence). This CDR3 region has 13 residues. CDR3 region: CASSLSGGSGYTF.

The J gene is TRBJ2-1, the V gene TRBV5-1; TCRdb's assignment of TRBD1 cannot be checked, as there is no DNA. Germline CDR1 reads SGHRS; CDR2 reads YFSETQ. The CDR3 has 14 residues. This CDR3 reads CASSWVGGGNEQFF.

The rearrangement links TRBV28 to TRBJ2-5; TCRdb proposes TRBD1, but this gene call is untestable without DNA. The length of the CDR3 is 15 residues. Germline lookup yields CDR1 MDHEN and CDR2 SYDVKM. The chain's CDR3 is CASSQEQASRETQYF.

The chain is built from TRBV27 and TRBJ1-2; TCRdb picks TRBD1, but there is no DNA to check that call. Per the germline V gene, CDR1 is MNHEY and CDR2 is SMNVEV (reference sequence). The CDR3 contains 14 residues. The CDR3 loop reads CASSLLGGVDGYTF.

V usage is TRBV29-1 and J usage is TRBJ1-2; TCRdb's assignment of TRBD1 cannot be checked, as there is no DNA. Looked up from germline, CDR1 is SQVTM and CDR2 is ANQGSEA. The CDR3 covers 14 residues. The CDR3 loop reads CSVEWSSGNYGYTF. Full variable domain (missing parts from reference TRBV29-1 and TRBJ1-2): SAVISQKPSRDICQRGTSLTIQCQVDSQVTMMFWYRQQPGQSLTLIATANQGSEATYESGFVIDKFPISRPNLTFSTLTVSNMSPEDSSIYLCSVEWSSGNYGYTFGSGTRLTVV.

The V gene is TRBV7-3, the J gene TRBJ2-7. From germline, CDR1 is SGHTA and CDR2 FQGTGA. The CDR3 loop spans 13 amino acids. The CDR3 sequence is CASTAYPSYEQYF. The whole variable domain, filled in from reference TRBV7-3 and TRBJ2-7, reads GAGVSQTPSNKVTEKGKYVELRCDPISGHTALYWYRQSLGQGPEFLIYFQGTGAADDSGLPNDRFFAVRPEGSVSTLKIQRTERGDSAVYLCASTAYPSYEQYFGPGTRLTVT.

The CDR3 sequence is CASIWGVLSNTGELFF. The chain couples TRBV6-2 or TRBV6-3 to TRBJ2-2; TCRdb picks TRBD1, but there is no DNA to check that call. There are 16 residues in the CDR3. In germline, CDR1 is MNHEY, CDR2 SVGEGT.

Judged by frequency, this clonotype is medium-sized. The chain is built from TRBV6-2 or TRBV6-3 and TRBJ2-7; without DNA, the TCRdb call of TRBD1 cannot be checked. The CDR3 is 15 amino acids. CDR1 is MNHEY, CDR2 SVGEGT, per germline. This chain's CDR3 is CASSYSGTGIGEQYF.

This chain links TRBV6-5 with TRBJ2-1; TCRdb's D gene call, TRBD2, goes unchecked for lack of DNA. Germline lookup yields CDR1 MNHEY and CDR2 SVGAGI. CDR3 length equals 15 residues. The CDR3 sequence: CASSYAAGGGNEQFF.

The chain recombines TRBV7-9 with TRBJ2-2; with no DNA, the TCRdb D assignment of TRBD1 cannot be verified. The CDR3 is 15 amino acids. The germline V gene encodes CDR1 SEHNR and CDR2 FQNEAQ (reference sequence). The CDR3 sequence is CASSAPGDNTGELFF.

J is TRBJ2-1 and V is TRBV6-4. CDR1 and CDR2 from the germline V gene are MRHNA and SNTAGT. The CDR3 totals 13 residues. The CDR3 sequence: CASSDPNGVEQFF.

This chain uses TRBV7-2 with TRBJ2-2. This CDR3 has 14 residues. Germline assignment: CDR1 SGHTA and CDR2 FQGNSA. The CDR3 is CASSLALGTGELFF.

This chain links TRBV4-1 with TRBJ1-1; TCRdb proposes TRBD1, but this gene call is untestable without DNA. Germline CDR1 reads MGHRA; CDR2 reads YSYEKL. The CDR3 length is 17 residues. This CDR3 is CASSQNLPTGVYTEAFF.

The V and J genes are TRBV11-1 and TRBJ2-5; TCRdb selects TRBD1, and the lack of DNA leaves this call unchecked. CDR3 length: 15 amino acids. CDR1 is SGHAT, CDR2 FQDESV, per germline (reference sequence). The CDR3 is CASSLGGSARETQYF.

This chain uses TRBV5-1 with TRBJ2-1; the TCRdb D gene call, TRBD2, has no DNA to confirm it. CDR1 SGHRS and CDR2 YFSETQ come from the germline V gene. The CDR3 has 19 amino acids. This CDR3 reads CASSFWESAASGSNNEQFF.

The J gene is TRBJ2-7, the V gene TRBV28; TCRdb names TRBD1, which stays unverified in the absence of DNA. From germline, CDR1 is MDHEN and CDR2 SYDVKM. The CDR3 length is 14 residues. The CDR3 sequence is CASRRGFSSYEQYF.

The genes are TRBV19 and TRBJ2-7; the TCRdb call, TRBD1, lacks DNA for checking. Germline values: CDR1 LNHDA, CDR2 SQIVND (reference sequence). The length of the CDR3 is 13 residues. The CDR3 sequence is CASSGTGGYEQYF.

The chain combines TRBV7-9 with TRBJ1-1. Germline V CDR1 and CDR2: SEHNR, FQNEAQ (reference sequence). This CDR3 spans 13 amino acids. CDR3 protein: CASSGKGNTEAFF.

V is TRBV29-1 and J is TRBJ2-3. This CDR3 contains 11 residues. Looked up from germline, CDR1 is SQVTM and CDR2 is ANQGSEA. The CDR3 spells CSVEEADTQYF.

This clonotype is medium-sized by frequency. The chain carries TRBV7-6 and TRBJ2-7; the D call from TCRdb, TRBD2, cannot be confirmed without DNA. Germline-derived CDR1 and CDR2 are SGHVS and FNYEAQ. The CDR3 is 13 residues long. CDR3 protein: CASSPHAGYEQYF.

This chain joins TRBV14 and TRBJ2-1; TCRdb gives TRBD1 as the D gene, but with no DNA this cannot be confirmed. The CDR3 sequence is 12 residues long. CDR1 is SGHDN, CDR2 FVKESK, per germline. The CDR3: CASSQFGGEQFF.